The present T cell receptor beta chain was sequenced within a study of cytomegalovirus exposure and HLA in healthy donors. Method: immunoSEQ multiplex PCR; TCRdb's copy keeps in-frame clones and lacks some. The sample records 250,000 to 350,000 clones, roughly 88% being singletons. The CDR3 is 15 amino acids. The V gene's germline CDR1 is MNHEY and CDR2 SMNVEV (reference sequence). Trimming took 6 bases from V and 0 from J, leaving 12 bases between them. This clonotype was sampled from a woman between 18 and 29 years old in good health and CMV-seronegative. The sequenced sample consisted of PBMCs. The chain links TRBV27 to TRBJ1-3, with D possibly matching TRBD1 (6 bases). CDR3 residues: CASSTTGYSGNTIYF. The CDR3 region has the DNA TGTGCCAGCAGCACCACAGGGTACTCTGGAAACACCATATATTTT.